These T cell receptor beta chains were read from a single sample in a study of blood T cell repertoires in COVID-19. Sequenced by immunoSEQ multiplex PCR; TCRdb stores in-frame clones only, minus some. Here the sample spans approximately 250,000 clones, 85% to 90% being singletons. Sequenced input: PBMCs or T cells enriched from blood (not recorded which). The receptors come from a woman in her 30s with acute COVID-19. Both conserved end residues are part of each CDR3. D genes are given only for firm matches. For some rows the clone size is stated as once, few or many, or as a class when expanded; others skip it.

J gene	clone size	D gene	V gene	CDR3 DNA	CDR3 protein
TRBJ1-6	NA	NA	TRBV2	TGTGCCAGCAGTGTGGAGGGCTCCTATAATTCACCCCTCCACTTT	CASSVEGSYNSPLHF
TRBJ1-1	NA	NA	TRBV5-1	TGCGCCAGCAGTAAAGGGACTACTGAAGCTTTCTTT	CASSKGTTEAFF
TRBJ2-2	NA	TRBD2	TRBV27	TGTGCCAGCAGAGGAACTAGCGGGAGATGGGTGAACACCGGGGAGCTGTTTTTT	CASRGTSGRWVNTGELFF
TRBJ2-5	NA	NA	TRBV4-1	TGCGCCAGCAGCCAAGATTCAGGGAGGGAGACCCAGTACTTC	CASSQDSGRETQYF
TRBJ2-1	NA	TRBD2	TRBV7-6	TGTGCCAGCAGCTTAGTTGGGACTAGCGATCGAGAGCAGTTCTTC	CASSLVGTSDREQFF
TRBJ2-1	NA	TRBD2	TRBV4-1	TGCGCCAGCAGCCAATTCTTGAGCGGGAACTCCTACAATGAGCAGTTCTTC	CASSQFLSGNSYNEQFF
TRBJ2-7	NA	NA	TRBV13	TGTGCCAGCAGCGATAACGGCCTAGCAGACTCCTACGAGCAGTACTTC	CASSDNGLADSYEQYF
TRBJ2-7	once	TRBD1	TRBV14	TGTGCCAGCAGCCAAGCAGGGGGCGAGCAGTACTTC	CASSQAGGEQYF
TRBJ2-1	NA	TRBD2	TRBV2	TGTGCCAGCGCGCGGGAGGGAAATGAGCAGTTCTTC	CASAREGNEQFF
TRBJ1-2	NA	TRBD1	TRBV2	TGTGCCAGCAGTCAGACAGGGGCGGGTGGCTACACCTTC	CASSQTGAGGYTF
TRBJ2-3	NA	NA	TRBV5-4	TGTGCCAGCAGCTTCGGGATTGATACGCAGTATTTT	CASSFGIDTQYF
TRBJ1-1	few	NA	TRBV29-1	TGCAGCGTAGCGGGACGGCTGAACACTGAAGCTTTCTTT	CSVAGRLNTEAFF
TRBJ2-1	NA	TRBD1	TRBV28	TGTGCCAGCAAAAACGACAGGGGGGTGGGCAATGAGCAGTTCTTC	CASKNDRGVGNEQFF
TRBJ2-1	once	NA	TRBV6-5	TGTGCCAGCAGTTACTCCGCAGGAGGAGGTGAGCAGTTCTTC	CASSYSAGGGEQFF
TRBJ2-5	NA	TRBD1	TRBV6-6	TGTGCCAGCAAAACAGGGGCACAAGAGACCCAGTACTTC	CASKTGAQETQYF
TRBJ1-1	NA	TRBD1	TRBV9	TGTGCCAGCAGCGCCCTAGGGGACAGGGCGAACACTGAAGCTTTCTTT	CASSALGDRANTEAFF
TRBJ1-3	NA	TRBD1	TRBV18	TGTGCCAGCTCACCATTTGACAGGGGTAGAGGAAACACCATATATTTT	CASSPFDRGRGNTIYF
TRBJ2-1	NA	TRBD2	TRBV7-2	TGTGCCACCTCATATGAGGGAGGGTACGACAATGAGCAGTTCTTC	CATSYEGGYDNEQFF
TRBJ1-1	NA	NA	TRBV5-1	TGCGCCAGCACTGGCGGCAGGGACACTGAAGCTTTCTTT	CASTGGRDTEAFF
TRBJ1-4	NA	TRBD1	TRBV5-1	TGCGCCAGCAGCTTGGACAGGGGGCATCCTAATGAAAAACTGTTTTTT	CASSLDRGHPNEKLFF
TRBJ2-7	NA	NA	TRBV4-2	TGTGCCAGCAGCCAACTGTTCGGCTTCGGAGCCTACGAGCAGTACTTC	CASSQLFGFGAYEQYF
TRBJ2-2	NA	NA	TRBV14	TGTGCCAGCAGCCAAGACCATCGGGACACCACCGGGGAGCTGTTTTTT	CASSQDHRDTTGELFF
TRBJ2-2	NA	NA	TRBV11-2	TGTGCCAGCAGCTATCTCGAGGGAGCAGACGGGGAGCTGTTTTTT	CASSYLEGADGELFF
TRBJ2-2	few	TRBD1	TRBV5-5	TGTGCCAGCATCCAAGCGGCGGGGACAGGGCCCGGGGAGCTGTTTTTT	CASIQAAGTGPGELFF
TRBJ2-7	NA	NA	TRBV27	TGTGCCAGCAGTTTATCTAACGGGAACTTCTACGAGCAGTACTTC	CASSLSNGNFYEQYF
TRBJ2-7	NA	NA	TRBV30	TGTGCCTGGAGTGTAGGGCTAGCTTACGAGCAGTACTTC	CAWSVGLAYEQYF
TRBJ2-3	NA	NA	TRBV24-1	TGTGCCACCAGTGATTTCGTTTCTAACACAGGCACAGATACGCAGTATTTT	CATSDFVSNTGTDTQYF
TRBJ2-1	NA	NA	TRBV6-5	TGTGCCACCTGGCGGGCCGACTCCTACAATGAGCAGTTCTTC	CATWRADSYNEQFF
TRBJ1-2	NA	NA	TRBV5-5	TGTGCCAGCAGCTTGGGAGTGGGGATAGGAGGAACTAACTATGGCTACACCTTC	CASSLGVGIGGTNYGYTF
TRBJ2-7	NA	NA	TRBV28	TGTGCCAGCAGTTTAAGGGACTCCCGAGGTGAGCAGTACTTC	CASSLRDSRGEQYF
TRBJ1-1	NA	TRBD1	TRBV28	TGTGCCAGCAGGGGACAGGGGGCGCAGAACACTGAAGCTTTCTTT	CASRGQGAQNTEAFF
TRBJ2-5	NA	NA	TRBV7-9	TGTGCCAGCAGCCCACCTTTACTAGAGACCCAGTACTTC	CASSPPLLETQYF
TRBJ1-2	NA	NA	TRBV27	TGTGCCAGCAGTGGAAGACAAGGTTATGGCTACACCTTC	CASSGRQGYGYTF
TRBJ2-2	NA	TRBD2	TRBV3-1/TRBV3-2	TGTGCCAGCAGCCAATTAGCCGGGACTAGCGCCCCCGGGGAGCTGTTTTTT	CASSQLAGTSAPGELFF
TRBJ2-3	NA	TRBD2	TRBV7-6	TGTGCCAGCAGCTCCCAGAACCTAGCGGGACCCACAGATACGCAGTATTTT	CASSSQNLAGPTDTQYF
TRBJ2-2	NA	NA	TRBV27	TGTGCCAGCAGTTCGCTATACAAACCCTTGCCTAGCTCACTGTACACCGGGGAGCTGTTTTTT	CASSSLYKPLPSSLYTGELFF
TRBJ1-2	NA	TRBD1	TRBV7-8	TGTGCCAGCAGCCGGGACAGTAACTATGGCTACACCTTC	CASSRDSNYGYTF
TRBJ2-3	NA	NA	TRBV7-3	TGTGCCAGCAGCTTTAGCGGAGGCGGCACAGATACGCAGTATTTT	CASSFSGGGTDTQYF
TRBJ2-3	NA	NA	TRBV19	TGTGCCAGTAGTGGGGCAGTCCGCACAGATACGCAGTATTTT	CASSGAVRTDTQYF
TRBJ2-2	once	TRBD1	TRBV9	TGTGCCAGCGACAGGGGGGGAAACACCGGGGAGCTGTTTTTT	CASDRGGNTGELFF
TRBJ2-2	NA	NA	TRBV5-8	TGTGCCAGCAGGGACTCCCTTTACACCGGGGAGCTGTTTTTT	CASRDSLYTGELFF
TRBJ2-3	NA	TRBD2	TRBV18	TGTGCCAGCTCACCACTAGCGGGAGCAGGCACAGATACGCAGTATTTT	CASSPLAGAGTDTQYF
TRBJ2-3	NA	TRBD1	TRBV5-4	TGTGCCAGCAGCTTCGAGGGACAGGGGGATCCAGATACGCAGTATTTT	CASSFEGQGDPDTQYF
TRBJ2-3	few	TRBD2	TRBV6-4	TGTGCCAGCAGTGACTCTAGCGGGAGTTTAGATACGCAGTATTTT	CASSDSSGSLDTQYF
TRBJ2-2	NA	TRBD2	TRBV6-5	TGTGCCAGCAGTTACGGCCCTAGCGGATACACCGGGGAGCTGTTTTTT	CASSYGPSGYTGELFF
TRBJ2-1	NA	TRBD2	TRBV30	TGTGCCTGGGCACGGGGGGTCAATGAGCAGTTCTTC	CAWARGVNEQFF
TRBJ1-5	many	NA	TRBV10-3	TGTGCCATCAGTGAGGAGGTCGATTATCAGCCCCAGCATTTT	CAISEEVDYQPQHF
TRBJ2-1	NA	NA	TRBV3-1/TRBV3-2	TGTGCCAGCAGCCAAGATACCTCGCCGGGGGAGCAGTTCTTC	CASSQDTSPGEQFF
TRBJ1-6	NA	NA	TRBV7-9	TGTGCCAGCAGGGCCGGGGGTAATTCACCCCTCCACTTT	CASRAGGNSPLHF
TRBJ2-1	NA	TRBD2	TRBV27	TGTGCCAGCAGTTTAGAGACTAGCGGGGTATACAATGAGCAGTTCTTC	CASSLETSGVYNEQFF
TRBJ2-3	NA	NA	TRBV13	TGTGCCAGCAGCTCTCAGGACTTTCTATACACAGATACGCAGTATTTT	CASSSQDFLYTDTQYF
TRBJ2-7	NA	NA	TRBV5-1	TGCGCCAGCAGCTTGGCTTGGTCGGGACATCGGCGCCCCGGGGAGCAGTACTTC	CASSLAWSGHRRPGEQYF
TRBJ2-1	NA	NA	TRBV5-1	TGCGCCACTAAGAGACAGGTTTTCCCTAGGGGGAGTCCGACGACCTACAATGAGCAGTTCTTC	CATKRQVFPRGSPTTYNEQFF
TRBJ1-5	NA	NA	TRBV28	TGTGCCAGCAGTTTAGTCGGTCAGGGCGCAAATCAGCCCCAGCATTTT	CASSLVGQGANQPQHF
TRBJ2-3	NA	NA	TRBV7-3	TGTGCCAGCAGCTCCGACCCAGCTCGGGGTACGCAGTATTTT	CASSSDPARGTQYF
TRBJ1-2	few	NA	TRBV4-2	TGTGCCAGCAGCCAAGATCGTACCAGTGCCTATGGCTACACCTTC	CASSQDRTSAYGYTF
TRBJ2-1	NA	NA	TRBV11-3	TGTGCCAGCAGCTTAGGAGAGGGACAATACAATGAGCAGTTCTTC	CASSLGEGQYNEQFF